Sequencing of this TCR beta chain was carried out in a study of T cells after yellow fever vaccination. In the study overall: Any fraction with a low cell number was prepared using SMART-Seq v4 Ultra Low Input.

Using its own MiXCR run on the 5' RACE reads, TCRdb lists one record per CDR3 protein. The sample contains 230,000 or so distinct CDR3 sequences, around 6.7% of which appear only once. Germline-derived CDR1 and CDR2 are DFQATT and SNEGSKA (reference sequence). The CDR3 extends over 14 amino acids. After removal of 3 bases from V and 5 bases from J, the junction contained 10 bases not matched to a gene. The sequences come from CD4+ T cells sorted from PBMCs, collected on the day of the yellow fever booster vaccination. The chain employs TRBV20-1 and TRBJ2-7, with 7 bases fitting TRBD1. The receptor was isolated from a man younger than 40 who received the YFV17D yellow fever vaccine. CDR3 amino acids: CSARWSAGGNEQYF. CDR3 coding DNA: TGCAGTGCTAGGTGGTCGGCAGGGGGTAACGAGCAGTACTTC.